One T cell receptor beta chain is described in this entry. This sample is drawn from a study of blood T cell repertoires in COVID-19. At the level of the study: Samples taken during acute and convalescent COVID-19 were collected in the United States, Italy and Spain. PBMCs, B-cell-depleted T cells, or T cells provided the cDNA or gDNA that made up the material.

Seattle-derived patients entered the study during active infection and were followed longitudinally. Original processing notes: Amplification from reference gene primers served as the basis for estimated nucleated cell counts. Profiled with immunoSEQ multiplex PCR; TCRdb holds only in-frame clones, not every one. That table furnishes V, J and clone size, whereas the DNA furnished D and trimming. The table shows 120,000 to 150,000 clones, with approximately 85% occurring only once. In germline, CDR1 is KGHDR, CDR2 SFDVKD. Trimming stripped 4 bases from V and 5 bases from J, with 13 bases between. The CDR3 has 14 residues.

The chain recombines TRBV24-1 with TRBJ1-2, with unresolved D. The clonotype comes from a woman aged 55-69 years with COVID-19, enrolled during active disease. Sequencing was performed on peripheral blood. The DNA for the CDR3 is TGTGCCACCAGTGACCTCCGTGGACTGTATGGCTACACCTTC. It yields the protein CATSDLRGLYGYTF.